This TCR beta chain was recovered during a study of T cells after yellow fever vaccination. MiXCR, run by TCRdb on the 5' RACE reads, gives a single entry per CDR3 protein. The table shows 350,000 to 450,000 distinct CDR3 sequences, with 6.2% occurring only once. Germline lookup yields CDR1 MNHEY and CDR2 SMNVEV (reference sequence). V was pared by 6 bases and J by 4 bases, with 13 bases between. This CDR3 contains 13 residues. The sequenced sample was PBMCs, obtained 5 days after the yellow fever booster vaccination. The TCR comes from a man aged 25 to 40 who received the YFV17D yellow fever vaccine. The J gene is TRBJ2-7, the V gene TRBV27; maybe TRBD1 (5 bases). The DNA for the CDR3 is TGTGCCAGCAGGGAACAGGTTGATTACGAGCAGTACTTC. Translating it yields CASREQVDYEQYF.